Each of the 9 T cell receptor beta chains below was sequenced from the same sample in a study of T cell changes during pregnancy in multiple sclerosis. Sequenced by immunoSEQ multiplex PCR; TCRdb stores in-frame clones only, minus some. Found here are some 51,000 clones, around 92% of them singletons; the top ten hold more than 4%. The sample in question was CD8+ T cells from peripheral blood mononuclear cells, obtained in the first trimester of pregnancy. The source is a female donor with multiple sclerosis, enrolled in a pregnancy study.

This clone occurred once. V usage is TRBV7-6 and J usage is TRBJ2-1; a possible D gene is TRBD1 (5 bases). The germline V gene has CDR1 SGHVS and CDR2 FNYEAQ. The CDR3 contains 14 residues. V lost 3 bases and J lost 5, with 11 bases in between. DNA of the CDR3: TGTGCCAGCAGCTTTCCAGGGAAACACAATGAGCAGTTCTTC. This translates into CASSFPGKHNEQFF.

This clone was detected only once. The V and J genes are TRBV9 and TRBJ2-1; 10 bases line up with TRBD1. Germline loops: CDR1 SGDLS, CDR2 YYNGEE. This CDR3 region has 16 residues. V dropped 4 bases and J dropped 7; count of bases not matched to a gene: 11. The DNA for the CDR3 is TGTGCCAGCAGCAAATCCCCGGGACAGGGGTGGAATGAGCAGTTCTTC. This translates into CASSKSPGQGWNEQFF. Supplemented by reference TRBV9 and TRBJ2-1, the full variable domain reads DSGVTQTPKHLITATGQRVTLRCSPRSGDLSVYWYQQSLDQGLQFLIQYYNGEERAKGNILERFSAQQFPDLHSELNLSSLELGDSALYFCASSKSPGQGWNEQFFGPGTRLTVL.

The genes are TRBV7-3 and TRBJ2-4, with TRBD2 identical over 8 bases. Looked up from germline, CDR1 is SGHTA and CDR2 is FQGTGA. The CDR3 covers 14 residues. Trimming at V came to 5 bases and at J to 7 bases, leaving 7 bases not matched to a gene. The CDR3 sequence is CASSRSGRGNIQYF. The CDR3 DNA reads as TGTGCCAGCAGCCGATCCGGGAGGGGTAACATTCAGTACTTC. The variable domain in full, with the rest retrieved from reference TRBV7-3 and TRBJ2-4, is GAGVSQTPSNKVTEKGKYVELRCDPISGHTALYWYRQSLGQGPEFLIYFQGTGAADDSGLPNDRFFAVRPEGSVSTLKIQRTERGDSAVYLCASSRSGRGNIQYFGAGTRLSVL.

This sequence joins TRBV10-3 and TRBJ1-1, with D perhaps TRBD1 (5 bases). V was trimmed by 2 bases and J by 8 bases, leaving 9 bases between them. The V gene's germline CDR1 is ENHRY and CDR2 SYGVKD. This CDR3 comprises 12 residues. The DNA for the CDR3 is TGTGCCATCAGTGAGCAATCAGGGGAAGCTTTCTTT. Its translation is CAISEQSGEAFF.

This chain links TRBV30 with TRBJ1-4; no clear D. There are 15 residues in the CDR3. CDR1 and CDR2 from the germline V gene are GTSNPN and SVGIG (reference sequence). V lost 3 bases to trimming and J lost 4 bases, with 15 bases between them. The CDR3, as DNA: TGTGCCTGGAGGGCACGATCAGGCAATAATGAAAAACTGTTTTTT. Amino acid sequence: CAWRARSGNNEKLFF.

The chain links TRBV11-2 to TRBJ2-7; TRBD2 matches 10 bases. CDR3 length: 17 residues. CDR1 is SGHAT and CDR2 is FQNNGV in the germline V gene. V lost 4 bases to trimming and J lost 3 bases; unmatched junction nucleotides: 12. The CDR3 loop is CASSSGGASGSYYEQYF. The CDR3 DNA follows: TGTGCCAGCAGCTCTGGGGGGGCTAGCGGGAGTTACTACGAGCAGTACTTC.

V gene TRBV9 combines with J gene TRBJ2-1; 14 bases match TRBD2. Germline V gene lookup returns CDR1 SGDLS and CDR2 YYNGEE. The V segment lost 3 bases and the J segment 0 bases; nucleotides outside the gene matches: 5. The CDR3 sequence is 18 residues long. The CDR3 DNA reads as TGTGCCAGCAGCGCCGGACTAGCGGGGGGCCCCTCCTACAATGAGCAGTTCTTC. Amino acid sequence: CASSAGLAGGPSYNEQFF.

The CDR3, as DNA: TGTGCCAGCAGCCAAGGCGGCGGAAACACCATATATTTT. As protein: CASSQGGGNTIYF. The rearrangement uses TRBV4-2 and TRBJ1-3; D is undetermined. Per germline, CDR1 LGHNA and CDR2 YNFKEQ. Deletions cut 1 base from V and 4 bases from J, with 5 bases between. The CDR3 sequence is 13 residues long.

The chain employs TRBV7-9 and TRBJ1-1; D is unresolved. The V and J ends lost 1 base and 0 bases respectively, with 9 bases between them. CDR3 size: 15 residues. Looked up from germline, CDR1 is SEHNR and CDR2 is FQNEAQ (reference sequence). This CDR3 is CASSLGPLMNTEAFF. The CDR3 coding sequence is TGTGCCAGCAGCTTAGGTCCCCTAATGAACACTGAAGCTTTCTTT.